The 20 T cell receptor beta chains below come from one sample, sequenced in a study of prognosis after radiotherapy for stage I lung cancer. Multiplex PCR in two rounds served to amplify TCR beta CDR3 from genomic DNA. Amplification in first-round PCR relied on primers specific to each TRBV and TRBJ gene. TCRdb independently ran MiXCR on the multiplex PCR reads; one entry per CDR3 protein. Here the sample spans fewer than 40,000 distinct CDR3 sequences, 32% being singletons. The sample here was PBMCs, taken before or after stereotactic body radiation therapy (not recorded which). Receptors originate from a donor over 45 with non-small cell lung cancer.

This clonotype occurred many times. The chain is built from TRBV7-2 and TRBJ1-1; TRBD1 matches at 7 bases. This CDR3 comprises 16 residues. The V and J ends lost 4 bases and 0 bases, in that order; junction bases with no gene match: 8. CDR1 and CDR2 (germline): SGHTA, FQGNSA. The CDR3 region is CASSSQGGALNTEAFF. CDR3 sequence (DNA): TGTGCCAGCAGCTCCCAGGGGGGGGCTTTGAACACTGAAGCTTTCTTT.

This clonotype was recorded many times. The rearrangement joins TRBV7-2 to TRBJ2-5; 8 bases fit TRBD1. Germline V gives CDR1 SGHTA, CDR2 FQGNSA. With 8 bases clipped from V and 5 bases from J, the junction kept 7 bases outside the gene matches. The CDR3 is 13 residues long. The CDR3: CASGFRDRETQYF. CDR3 bases: TGTGCCAGCGGATTCCGGGACAGGGAGACCCAGTACTTC.

This clonotype was observed at least ten times. This chain connects TRBV6-1 to TRBJ2-1, with D perhaps TRBD2 (6 bases). Trimming removed 7 bases at V and 3 bases at J, with 16 bases between. This CDR3 contains 15 residues. CDR1 MNHNS and CDR2 SASEGT come from the germline V gene. CDR3 in DNA: TGTGCCAGCACTGGAACGGGGGAGTTCTACAATGAGCAGTTCTTC. Amino acids: CASTGTGEFYNEQFF.

This chain connects TRBV6-1 to TRBJ2-7; D gene uncertain. Germline lookup yields CDR1 MNHNS and CDR2 SASEGT. The ends were cut back, 3 bases at V and 1 base at J, with 16 bases in the middle. This CDR3 has 16 residues. As DNA, the CDR3 is TGTGCCAGCAGTGAGTTTAGCAGGTGCTTTTCCTACGAGCAGTACTTC. Amino acids: CASSEFSRCFSYEQYF.

This clonotype was recorded many times. This sequence joins TRBV2 and TRBJ2-2; 8 positions match TRBD1. Trimming at V came to 2 bases and at J to 6 bases, leaving 5 bases not matched to a gene. The germline V gene has CDR1 SNHLY and CDR2 FYNNEI. The CDR3 loop spans 15 amino acids. CDR3 residues: CASSEMAGGSGELFF. CDR3 nucleotide sequence: TGTGCCAGCAGTGAAATGGCAGGGGGCTCCGGGGAGCTGTTTTTT.

The V and J genes are TRBV19 and TRBJ2-1, with a possible D match to TRBD2 (5 bases). V lost 4 bases, J lost 7 bases, and 14 bases lay in between. In germline, CDR1 is LNHDA, CDR2 SQIVND (reference sequence). The CDR3 is 14 amino acids. DNA for the CDR3: TGTGCCAGTAGTAGTTCTCTAACGGGAAATGAGCAGTTCTTC. This translates into CASSSSLTGNEQFF.

The chain links TRBV19 to TRBJ1-1, with a weak D call TRBD1 (5 bases). Germline assignment: CDR1 LNHDA and CDR2 SQIVND (reference sequence). The V gene lost 4 bases and the J gene lost 3 bases, with 9 bases spanning the gap. This CDR3 region has 13 residues. The CDR3 region is CASSKQAYTEAFF. For the CDR3, the DNA is TGTGCCAGTAGTAAACAGGCCTACACTGAAGCTTTCTTT.

The V call is TRBV4-1, the J call TRBJ2-5; D possibly corresponds to TRBD2 (7 bases). CDR1 MGHRA and CDR2 YSYEKL come from the germline V gene. The V end lost 1 base, the J end lost 6 bases, and 18 bases lay between the germline ends. The length of the CDR3 is 16 residues. As DNA, the CDR3 is TGCGCCAGCAGCCAAGCGGGGGGCCTCTGGATACAGACCCAGTACTTC. It encodes CASSQAGGLWIQTQYF.

This clonotype has a count of ten or more. The J gene is TRBJ1-5, the V gene TRBV14; unclear D gene. V dropped 1 base and J dropped 6 bases, with 7 bases sitting between them. CDR3 length equals 13 residues. Germline CDR1 SGHDN, CDR2 FVKESK. In DNA, the CDR3 is TGTGCCAGCAGCCAAGGGGGTAGTCAGCCCCAGCATTTT. The encoded protein is CASSQGGSQPQHF.

This clonotype showed up many times. The gene calls are TRBV4-1 and TRBJ1-2; 8 bases map to TRBD1. This CDR3 has 14 amino acids. Germline V lookup: CDR1 MGHRA, CDR2 YSYEKL. The trim removed 3 bases at V and 7 bases at J, leaving 7 bases unmatched. CDR3 sequence: CASSQTGVGVGYTF. CDR3 in DNA: TGCGCCAGCAGCCAGACAGGGGTAGGAGTTGGCTACACCTTC.

The table lists this clonotype with many counts. The V and J genes are TRBV9 and TRBJ2-3, with D unclear. Looked up from germline, CDR1 is SGDLS and CDR2 is YYNGEE. Trimming left V 0 bases short and J 3 bases short, with 14 bases between. There are 16 residues in the CDR3. CDR3 loop: CASSVGWSPGTDTQYF. The CDR3 DNA reads as TGTGCCAGCAGCGTAGGCTGGTCACCCGGGACAGATACGCAGTATTTT. Variable domain in full (rest from reference TRBV9 and TRBJ2-3): DSGVTQTPKHLITATGQRVTLRCSPRSGDLSVYWYQQSLDQGLQFLIQYYNGEERAKGNILERFSAQQFPDLHSELNLSSLELGDSALYFCASSVGWSPGTDTQYFGPGTRLTVL.

This clonotype appeared many times. The gene calls are TRBV19 and TRBJ1-2; possibly TRBD1 for D (6 bases). V was pared by 10 bases and J by 5 bases, with 11 bases between. The germline V gene has CDR1 LNHDA and CDR2 SQIVND (reference sequence). The CDR3 extends over 11 amino acids. Here the CDR3 DNA reads TGTGCCACCTTGGACAGTTATGGCTACACCTTC. Its protein is CATLDSYGYTF.

There are many counts of this clonotype. The chain links TRBV12-3 or TRBV12-4 to TRBJ2-7; D is unclear. The CDR3 runs 12 residues. V was trimmed by 1 base and J by 9 bases, leaving 10 bases between them. The CDR3 region is CASSLVPGGQYF. CDR3 nucleotides: TGTGCCAGCAGTTTAGTACCCGGCGGGCAGTACTTC.

This clonotype was found many times. The CDR3 region is CASSEAGDYEQYF. The CDR3 region has the DNA TGTGCCAGCAGTGAGGCGGGGGATTACGAGCAGTACTTC. The rearrangement uses TRBV6-1 and TRBJ2-7; 7 bases align to TRBD2. The CDR3 is made up of 13 amino acids. After removal of 3 bases from V and 4 bases from J, the junction contained 3 bases not matched to a gene. The germline CDR1 and CDR2 sequences are MNHNS and SASEGT.

The chain recombines TRBV3-1 with TRBJ2-5; D is perhaps TRBD1 (8 bases). This CDR3 region has 14 residues. The germline V gene encodes CDR1 LGHDT and CDR2 YNNKEL (reference sequence). V was cut by 6 bases and J by 5 bases, with 16 bases left in between. The chain's CDR3 is CASSLGQGGETQYF. CDR3 DNA: TGTGCCAGCAGTCTTGGACAGGGAGGGGAGACCCAGTACTTC.

This clonotype was detected ten times or more. The chain combines TRBV12-5 with TRBJ2-2; D ambiguous. This CDR3 is built from 12 residues. Germline assignment: CDR1 LGHNT and CDR2 FRNRAP. V dropped 4 bases and J dropped 8 bases, with 8 bases sitting between them. In DNA, the CDR3 is TGTGCTAGTGGTTCCGGAGTTGGGGAGCTGTTTTTT. Translation gives CASGSGVGELFF.

This clonotype was counted many times. This sequence joins TRBV2 and TRBJ1-5, with D perhaps TRBD1 (6 bases). The CDR3 has 13 amino acids. The germline gives CDR1 SNHLY, CDR2 FYNNEI. V was shortened by 7 bases and J by 0 bases, with 7 bases between the two germline ends. CDR3 region: CASNRDSNQPQHF. The DNA of the CDR3 is TGTGCCAGCAACAGGGATAGCAATCAGCCCCAGCATTTT.

The chain carries TRBV11-2 and TRBJ1-2; D might be TRBD1 (5 bases). The V and J ends lost 5 bases and 8 bases respectively, with 15 bases between them. The CDR3 loop spans 13 amino acids. Germline V lookup: CDR1 SGHAT, CDR2 FQNNGV. Written as DNA, the CDR3 is TGTGCCAGCAGCCCACGACAGTACACGGGCTACACCTTC. It specifies CASSPRQYTGYTF.

This clonotype was detected many times. CDR3 DNA sequence: TGCAGTGCCTCGGGGAGGGGATTCACAGATACGCAGTATTTT. Encoded protein: CSASGRGFTDTQYF. The rearrangement links TRBV20-1 to TRBJ2-3; TRBD2 matches 7 bases. V lost 6 bases to trimming and J lost 2 bases; unmatched junction nucleotides: 8. CDR1 DFQATT and CDR2 SNEGSKA come from the germline V gene (reference sequence). The CDR3 runs 14 residues.

The chain has TRBV11-2 and TRBJ1-2, with D unclear. CDR1 SGHAT and CDR2 FQNNGV come from the germline V gene. V was pared by 1 base and J by 0 bases, with 3 bases between. This CDR3 is 13 amino acids long. CDR3 coding DNA: TGTGCCAGCAGCTTAGGGACTAACTATGGCTACACCTTC. Translation: CASSLGTNYGYTF.